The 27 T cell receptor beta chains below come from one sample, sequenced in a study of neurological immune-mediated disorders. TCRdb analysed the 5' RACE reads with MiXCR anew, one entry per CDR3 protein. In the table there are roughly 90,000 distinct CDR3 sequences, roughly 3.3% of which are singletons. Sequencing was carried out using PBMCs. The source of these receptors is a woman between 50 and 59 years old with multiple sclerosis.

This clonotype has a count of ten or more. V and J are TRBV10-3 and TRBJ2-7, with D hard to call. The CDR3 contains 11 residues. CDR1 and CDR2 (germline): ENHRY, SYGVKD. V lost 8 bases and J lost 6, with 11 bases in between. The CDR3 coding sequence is TGTGCCATCGGTCTTCAGCCCGAGCAGTACTTC. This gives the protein CAIGLQPEQYF.

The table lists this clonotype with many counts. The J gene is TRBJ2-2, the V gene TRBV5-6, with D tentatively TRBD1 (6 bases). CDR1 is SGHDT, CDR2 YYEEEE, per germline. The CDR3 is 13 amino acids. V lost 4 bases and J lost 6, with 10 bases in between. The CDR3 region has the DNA TGTGCCAGCAGCGGGGGCCCGTCCGGGGAGCTGTTTTTT. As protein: CASSGGPSGELFF. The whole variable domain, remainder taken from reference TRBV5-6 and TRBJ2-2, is DAGVTQSPTHLIKTRGQQVTLRCSPKSGHDTVSWYQQALGQGPQFIFQYYEEEERQRGNFPDRFSGHQFPNYSSELNVNALLLGDSALYLCASSGGPSGELFFGEGSRLTVL.

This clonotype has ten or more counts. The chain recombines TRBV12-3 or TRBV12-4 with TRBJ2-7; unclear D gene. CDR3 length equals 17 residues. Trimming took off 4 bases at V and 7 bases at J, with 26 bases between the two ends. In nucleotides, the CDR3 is TGTGCCAGCAGTTCAGAACGGTGGGGAAATCCGCTACGAGAGCAGTACTTC. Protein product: CASSSERWGNPLREQYF.

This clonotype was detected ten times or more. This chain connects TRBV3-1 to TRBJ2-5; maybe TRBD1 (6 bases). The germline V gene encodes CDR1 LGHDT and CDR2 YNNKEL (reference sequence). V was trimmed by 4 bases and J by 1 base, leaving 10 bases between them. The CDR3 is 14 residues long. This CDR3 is CASSPGTSQETQYF. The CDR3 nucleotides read TGTGCCAGCAGCCCCGGGACAAGCCAAGAGACCCAGTACTTC.

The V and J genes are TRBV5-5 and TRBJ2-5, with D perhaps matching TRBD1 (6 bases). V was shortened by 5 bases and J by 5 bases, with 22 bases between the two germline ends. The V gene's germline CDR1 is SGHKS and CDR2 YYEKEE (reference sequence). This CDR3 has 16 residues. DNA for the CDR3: TGTGCCAGCAGTCGCCTCGGGACGCCTCAGGGGGAGACCCAGTACTTC. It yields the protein CASSRLGTPQGETQYF.

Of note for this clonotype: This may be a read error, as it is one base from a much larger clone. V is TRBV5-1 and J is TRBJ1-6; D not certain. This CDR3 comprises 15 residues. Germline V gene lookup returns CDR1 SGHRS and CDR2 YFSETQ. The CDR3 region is CASSPSFNEGSHLHF. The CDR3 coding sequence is TGCGCCAGCAGCCCTTCCTTTAATGAAGGTTCACACCTCCACTTT. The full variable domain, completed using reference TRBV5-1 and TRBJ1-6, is KAGVTQTPRYLIKTRGQQVTLSCSPISGHRSVSWYQQTPGQGLQFLFEYFSETQRNKGNFPGRFSGRQFSNSRSEMNVSTLELGDSALYLCASSPSFNEGSHLHFGNGTRLTVT.

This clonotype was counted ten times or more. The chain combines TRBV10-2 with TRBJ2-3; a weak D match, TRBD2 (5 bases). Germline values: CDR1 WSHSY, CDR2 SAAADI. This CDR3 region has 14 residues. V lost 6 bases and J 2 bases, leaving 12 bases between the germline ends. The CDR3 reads CASSLGAVTDTQYF. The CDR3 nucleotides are TGCGCCAGCAGCCTGGGAGCGGTCACAGATACGCAGTATTTT.

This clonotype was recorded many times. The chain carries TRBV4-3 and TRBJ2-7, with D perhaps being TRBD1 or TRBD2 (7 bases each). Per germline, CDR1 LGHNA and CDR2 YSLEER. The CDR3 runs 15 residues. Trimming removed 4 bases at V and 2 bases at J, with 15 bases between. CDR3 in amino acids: CASSRATGTTYEQYF. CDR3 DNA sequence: TGCGCCAGCAGCCGGGCGACAGGGACTACCTACGAGCAGTACTTC.

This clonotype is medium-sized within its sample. This CDR3 is CASSLALAGAFEQYF. The CDR3 region has the DNA TGTGCCAGCAGCTTAGCGCTCGCGGGGGCTTTCGAGCAGTACTTC. V and J are TRBV7-9 and TRBJ2-7; D might be TRBD2 (7 bases). V dropped 0 bases and J dropped 6 bases, with 15 bases sitting between them. Per germline, CDR1 SEHNR and CDR2 FQNEAQ (reference sequence). CDR3 length: 15 amino acids.

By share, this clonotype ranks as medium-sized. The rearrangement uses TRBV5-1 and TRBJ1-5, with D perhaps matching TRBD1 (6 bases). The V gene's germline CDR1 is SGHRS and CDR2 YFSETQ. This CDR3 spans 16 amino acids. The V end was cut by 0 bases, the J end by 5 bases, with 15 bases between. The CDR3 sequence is CASSLGGRGIDQPQHF. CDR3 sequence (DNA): TGCGCCAGCAGCTTGGGGGGCAGGGGCATCGATCAGCCCCAGCATTTT. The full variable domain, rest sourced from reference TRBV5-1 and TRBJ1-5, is KAGVTQTPRYLIKTRGQQVTLSCSPISGHRSVSWYQQTPGQGLQFLFEYFSETQRNKGNFPGRFSGRQFSNSRSEMNVSTLELGDSALYLCASSLGGRGIDQPQHFGDGTRLSIL.

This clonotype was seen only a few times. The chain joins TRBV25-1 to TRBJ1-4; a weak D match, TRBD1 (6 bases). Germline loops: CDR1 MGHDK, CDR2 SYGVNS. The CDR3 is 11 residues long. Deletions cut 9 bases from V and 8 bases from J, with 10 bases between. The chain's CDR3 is CASIQGEKLFF. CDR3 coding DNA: TGTGCCAGTATTCAGGGGGAAAAACTGTTTTTT.

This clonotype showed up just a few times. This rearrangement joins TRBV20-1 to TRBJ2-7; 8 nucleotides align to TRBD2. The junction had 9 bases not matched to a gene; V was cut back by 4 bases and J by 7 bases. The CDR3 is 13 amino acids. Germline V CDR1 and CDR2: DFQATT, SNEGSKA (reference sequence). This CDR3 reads CSATGGVRTEQYF. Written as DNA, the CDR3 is TGCAGTGCTACCGGGGGGGTTAGGACAGAGCAGTACTTC.

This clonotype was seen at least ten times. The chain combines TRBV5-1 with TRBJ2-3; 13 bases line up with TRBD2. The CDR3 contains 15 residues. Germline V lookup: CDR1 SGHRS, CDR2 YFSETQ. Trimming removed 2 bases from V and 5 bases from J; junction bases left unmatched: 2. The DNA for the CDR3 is TGCGCCAGCAGCTTCGGGACTAGCGGGAAAGATACGCAGTATTTT. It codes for CASSFGTSGKDTQYF. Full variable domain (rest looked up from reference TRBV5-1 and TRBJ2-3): KAGVTQTPRYLIKTRGQQVTLSCSPISGHRSVSWYQQTPGQGLQFLFEYFSETQRNKGNFPGRFSGRQFSNSRSEMNVSTLELGDSALYLCASSFGTSGKDTQYFGPGTRLTVL.

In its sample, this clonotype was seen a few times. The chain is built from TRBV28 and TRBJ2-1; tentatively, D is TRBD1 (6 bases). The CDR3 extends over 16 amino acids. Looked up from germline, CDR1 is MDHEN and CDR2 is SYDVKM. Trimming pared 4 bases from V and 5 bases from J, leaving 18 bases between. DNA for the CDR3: TGTGCCAGCAGTTCCCCGACAGGTTTGGGACACAATGAGCAGTTCTTC. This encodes CASSSPTGLGHNEQFF.

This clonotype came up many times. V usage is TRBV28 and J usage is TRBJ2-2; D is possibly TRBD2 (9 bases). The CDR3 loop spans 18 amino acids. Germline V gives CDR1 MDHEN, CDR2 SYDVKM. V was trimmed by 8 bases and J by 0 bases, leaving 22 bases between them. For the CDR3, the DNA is TGTGCCAGCCTATCCCCAGGGGGCGGGGGGGCGAACACCGGGGAGCTGTTTTTT. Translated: CASLSPGGGGANTGELFF.

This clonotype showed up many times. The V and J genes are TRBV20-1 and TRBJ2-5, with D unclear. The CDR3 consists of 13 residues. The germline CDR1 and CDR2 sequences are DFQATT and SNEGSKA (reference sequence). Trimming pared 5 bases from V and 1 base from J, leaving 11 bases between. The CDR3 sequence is CSAPRTTQETQYF. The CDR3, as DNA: TGCAGTGCTCCTCGGACGACCCAAGAGACCCAGTACTTC.

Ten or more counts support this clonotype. The CDR3 coding sequence is TGTGCCAGCAGTTTCGTCCGTGGGCAACCTATTAATTCACCCCTCCACTTT. As protein: CASSFVRGQPINSPLHF. The chain has TRBV27 and TRBJ1-6; D is unclear. Germline values: CDR1 MNHEY, CDR2 SMNVEV (reference sequence). This CDR3 has 17 residues. The V end was cut by 3 bases, the J end by 6 bases, with 18 bases between.

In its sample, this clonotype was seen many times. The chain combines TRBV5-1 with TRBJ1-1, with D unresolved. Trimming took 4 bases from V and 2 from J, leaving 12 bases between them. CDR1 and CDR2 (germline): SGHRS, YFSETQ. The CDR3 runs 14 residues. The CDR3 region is CASSGLTLNTEAFF. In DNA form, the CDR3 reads TGCGCCAGCAGCGGGCTGACACTTAACACTGAAGCTTTCTTT.

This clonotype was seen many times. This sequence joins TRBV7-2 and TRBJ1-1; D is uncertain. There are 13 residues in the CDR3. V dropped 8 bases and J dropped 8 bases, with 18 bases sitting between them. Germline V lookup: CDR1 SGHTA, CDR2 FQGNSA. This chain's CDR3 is CASGQFLPAEAFF. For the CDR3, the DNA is TGTGCCAGCGGCCAGTTCCTTCCCGCCGAAGCTTTCTTT. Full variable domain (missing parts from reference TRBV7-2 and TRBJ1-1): GAGVSQSPSNKVTEKGKDVELRCDPISGHTALYWYRQSLGQGLEFLIYFQGNSAPDKSGLPSDRFSAERTGGSVSTLTIQRTQQEDSAVYLCASGQFLPAEAFFGQGTRLTVV.

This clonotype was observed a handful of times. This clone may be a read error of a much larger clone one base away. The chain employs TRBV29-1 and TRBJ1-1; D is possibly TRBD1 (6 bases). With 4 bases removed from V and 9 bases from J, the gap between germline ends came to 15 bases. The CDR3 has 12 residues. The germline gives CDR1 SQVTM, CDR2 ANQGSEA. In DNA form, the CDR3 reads TGCAGCGTTGTCACCACAGGGATTAAAGCTTTCTTT. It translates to CSVVTTGIKAFF.

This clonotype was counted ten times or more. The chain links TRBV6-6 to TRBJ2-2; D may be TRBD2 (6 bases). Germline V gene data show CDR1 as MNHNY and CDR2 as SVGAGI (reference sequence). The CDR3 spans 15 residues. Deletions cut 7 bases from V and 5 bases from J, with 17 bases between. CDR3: CASTQELASTGELFF. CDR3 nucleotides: TGTGCCAGCACCCAGGAGCTAGCGAGTACCGGGGAGCTGTTTTTT.

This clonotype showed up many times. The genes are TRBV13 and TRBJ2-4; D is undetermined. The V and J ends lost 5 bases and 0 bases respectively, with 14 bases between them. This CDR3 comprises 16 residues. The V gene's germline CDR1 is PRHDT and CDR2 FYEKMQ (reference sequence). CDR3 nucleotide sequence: TGTGCCAGCAGCCCCCGTGTGGCGTTAGCCAAAAACATTCAGTACTTC. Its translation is CASSPRVALAKNIQYF.

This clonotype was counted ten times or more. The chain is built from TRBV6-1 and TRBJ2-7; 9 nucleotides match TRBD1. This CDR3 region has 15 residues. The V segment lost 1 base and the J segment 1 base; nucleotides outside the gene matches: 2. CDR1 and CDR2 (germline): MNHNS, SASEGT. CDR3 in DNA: TGTGCCAGCAGTGAAGAGACAGGGGGGTCCTACGAGCAGTACTTC. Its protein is CASSEETGGSYEQYF.

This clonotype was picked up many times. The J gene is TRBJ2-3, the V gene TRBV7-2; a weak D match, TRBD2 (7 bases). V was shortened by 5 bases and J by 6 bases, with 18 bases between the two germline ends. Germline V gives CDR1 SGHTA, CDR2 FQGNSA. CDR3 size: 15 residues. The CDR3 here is CASSRSPGGGDTQYF. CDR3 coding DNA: TGTGCCAGCAGCCGAAGTCCGGGGGGCGGGGATACGCAGTATTTT. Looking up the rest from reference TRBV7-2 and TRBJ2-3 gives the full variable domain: GAGVSQSPSNKVTEKGKDVELRCDPISGHTALYWYRQSLGQGLEFLIYFQGNSAPDKSGLPSDRFSAERTGGSVSTLTIQRTQQEDSAVYLCASSRSPGGGDTQYFGPGTRLTVL.

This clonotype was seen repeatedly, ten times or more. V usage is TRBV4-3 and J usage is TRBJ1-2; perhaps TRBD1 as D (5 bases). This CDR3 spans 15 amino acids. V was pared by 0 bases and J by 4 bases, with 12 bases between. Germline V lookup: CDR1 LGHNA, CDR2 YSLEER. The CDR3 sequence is CASSQDEGLGYGYTF. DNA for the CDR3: TGCGCCAGCAGCCAAGATGAGGGGTTGGGCTATGGCTACACCTTC.

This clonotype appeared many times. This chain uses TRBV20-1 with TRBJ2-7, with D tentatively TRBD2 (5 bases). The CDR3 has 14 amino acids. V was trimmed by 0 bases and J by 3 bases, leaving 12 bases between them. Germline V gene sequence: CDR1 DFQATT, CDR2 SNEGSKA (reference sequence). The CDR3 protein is CSARDNRGGYEQYF. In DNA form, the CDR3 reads TGCAGTGCTAGAGATAATCGGGGTGGCTACGAGCAGTACTTC.

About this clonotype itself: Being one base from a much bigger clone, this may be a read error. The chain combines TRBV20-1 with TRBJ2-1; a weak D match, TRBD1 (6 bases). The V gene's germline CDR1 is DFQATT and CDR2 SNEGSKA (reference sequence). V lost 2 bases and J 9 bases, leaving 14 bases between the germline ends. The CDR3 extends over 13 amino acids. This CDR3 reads CSARSGDIVEQFF. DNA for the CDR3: TGCAGTGCTAGATCAGGGGACATTGTTGAGCAGTTCTTC.